A single sample is the source of the 18 T cell receptor beta chains below, sequenced in a study of blood T cell repertoires in COVID-19. TCRdb's table, derived via immunoSEQ multiplex PCR, lists solely in-frame clones and lacks some. In the table there are about 100,000 clones, roughly 84% of which are singletons. Source material: peripheral blood. The receptors here all came from a man aged 25-40 years in a cohort sampled during active COVID-19.

The CDR3 loop reads CASSAYDWYQETQYF. DNA for the CDR3: TGTGCCAGCAGCGCGTACGACTGGTACCAAGAGACCCAGTACTTC. This chain links TRBV7-9 with TRBJ2-5; D is undetermined. Germline lookup yields CDR1 SEHNR and CDR2 FQNEAQ (reference sequence). The CDR3 spans 15 residues. The ends were cut back, 5 bases at V and 0 bases at J, with 13 bases in the middle.

This chain connects TRBV9 to TRBJ2-1, with a weak D call TRBD1 (5 bases). V dropped 3 bases and J dropped 7 bases, with 8 bases sitting between them. This CDR3 has 12 amino acids. From germline, CDR1 is SGDLS and CDR2 YYNGEE. CDR3 nucleotides: TGTGCCAGCAGCGGCCAGGGTAATGAGCAGTTCTTC. Protein product: CASSGQGNEQFF.

The chain joins TRBV6-2 or TRBV6-3 to TRBJ2-1; 13 nucleotides align to TRBD2. The germline V gene has CDR1 MNHEY and CDR2 SVGEGT. J lost 2 bases, V lost 0 bases, and 10 bases had no gene match. The CDR3 runs 20 residues. The chain's CDR3 is CASSYSFSLAGGRTYNEQFF. CDR3 sequence (DNA): TGTGCCAGCAGTTACTCTTTCTCACTAGCGGGGGGGCGAACCTACAATGAGCAGTTCTTC.

The V and J genes are TRBV4-1 and TRBJ2-5; maybe TRBD1 (6 bases). V lost 0 bases and J lost 5, with 10 bases in between. Looked up from germline, CDR1 is MGHRA and CDR2 is YSYEKL. The CDR3 consists of 14 residues. CDR3 DNA sequence: TGCGCCAGCAGCCAAGAGGGACAAAGGGAGACCCAGTACTTC. It encodes CASSQEGQRETQYF.

V gene TRBV21-1 combines with J gene TRBJ2-7; TRBD2 is taken as the D call from the table, unchecked against the DNA. TRBV21-1 corresponds to a pseudogene. The CDR3 loop spans 10 amino acids. The CDR3 DNA reads as TGTGCCAGCAGGGCCGGGGAGCAGTACTTC. It yields the protein CASRAGEQYF.

The chain combines TRBV6-1 with TRBJ2-3, with 9 nucleotides matching TRBD2. With V trimmed by 3 bases and J by 3 bases, 4 bases remained unmatched. Germline CDR1 MNHNS, CDR2 SASEGT. The CDR3 has 15 amino acids. CDR3 in amino acids: CASSDLSGGTDTQYF. CDR3 coding DNA: TGTGCCAGCAGTGATTTAAGCGGGGGGACAGATACGCAGTATTTT.

The chain combines TRBV5-4 with TRBJ2-3; 7 bases match TRBD1. The CDR3 has 15 residues. V shed 2 bases and J 3 bases; nucleotides not matched to a gene: 6. CDR1 and CDR2 from the germline V gene are SGHNT and YYREEE (reference sequence). DNA for the CDR3: TGTGCCAGCAGCTTACAGGGGTTGGGGACAGATACGCAGTATTTT. Its translation: CASSLQGLGTDTQYF.

This chain uses TRBV15 with TRBJ2-3; D not certain. The CDR3 sequence is 14 residues long. The V and J ends lost 0 bases and 4 bases respectively, with 8 bases between them. Germline CDR1 reads LNHNV; CDR2 reads YYDKDF (reference sequence). CDR3 protein: CATSRDTLADTQYF. CDR3 in DNA: TGTGCCACCAGCAGAGATACGCTAGCAGATACGCAGTATTTT.

This chain links TRBV20-1 with TRBJ2-5, with 10 bases identical to TRBD2. Trimming at V came to 3 bases and at J to 2 bases, leaving 15 bases not matched to a gene. The CDR3 is 18 residues long. Germline assignment: CDR1 DFQATT and CDR2 SNEGSKA (reference sequence). CDR3 residues: CSASSVVAGGPSQETQYF. The CDR3 DNA is TGCAGTGCTAGTAGTGTGGTAGCGGGGGGCCCAAGTCAAGAGACCCAGTACTTC.

This chain connects TRBV7-2 to TRBJ1-5; D gene uncertain. Per the germline V gene, CDR1 is SGHTA and CDR2 is FQGNSA. There are 14 residues in the CDR3. Trimming cost V 1 base and J 3 bases, with 7 bases left between them. The CDR3 sequence: CASSLEHLNQPQHF. The DNA of the CDR3 is TGTGCCAGCAGCTTAGAACATCTCAATCAGCCCCAGCATTTT.

This clone was seen once. The chain has TRBV5-6 and TRBJ2-7; the match to TRBD1 covers 9 bases. V trimming: 6 bases; J trimming: 5 bases; junction bases outside the gene matches: 12. Germline assignment: CDR1 SGHDT and CDR2 YYEEEE. There are 15 residues in the CDR3. The CDR3 region is CASTQATGGLNEQYF. The CDR3 DNA sequence: TGTGCCAGCACCCAAGCGACAGGGGGTCTAAACGAGCAGTACTTC.

The chain uses TRBV5-8 and TRBJ2-2, with 8 bases lining up with TRBD1. Germline assignment: CDR1 SGHTS and CDR2 YDEGEE. This CDR3 region has 15 residues. The V segment lost 4 bases and the J segment 3 bases; nucleotides outside the gene matches: 5. CDR3 region: CASSQGARHTGELFF. In DNA, the CDR3 is TGTGCCAGCAGCCAGGGGGCGCGACACACCGGGGAGCTGTTTTTT.

The chain employs TRBV27 and TRBJ2-1; TRBD2 aligns across 14 bases. Per germline, CDR1 MNHEY and CDR2 SMNVEV (reference sequence). The J segment lost 7 bases and the V segment lost 0 bases, leaving 5 bases of the junction unmatched. The CDR3 sequence is 17 residues long. This CDR3 reads CASSLSRGLAGVNEQFF. The DNA of the CDR3 is TGTGCCAGCAGTTTATCCAGGGGACTAGCGGGGGTAAATGAGCAGTTCTTC.

This chain connects TRBV4-1 to TRBJ2-7; D is perhaps TRBD1 (7 bases). The CDR3 is 17 amino acids. V was trimmed by 0 bases and J by 0 bases, leaving 15 bases between them. Germline V CDR1 and CDR2: MGHRA, YSYEKL. In DNA, the CDR3 is TGCGCCAGCAGCCAAGATCGGGGGACAGAGTACTCCTACGAGCAGTACTTC. Protein product: CASSQDRGTEYSYEQYF.

The J gene is TRBJ1-1, the V gene TRBV10-3; TRBD1 matches 9 bases. The CDR3 spans 15 residues. V dropped 5 bases and J dropped 1; count of bases not matched to a gene: 5. Germline V gene lookup returns CDR1 ENHRY and CDR2 SYGVKD. CDR3 DNA sequence: TGTGCCATCAGTCTGGGGACAGGGTCGAACACTGAAGCTTTCTTT. Translated: CAISLGTGSNTEAFF.

This chain connects TRBV7-2 to TRBJ2-3; D remains ambiguous. The CDR3 runs to 13 residues. V was cut by 5 bases and J by 3 bases, with 9 bases left in between. Per germline, CDR1 SGHTA and CDR2 FQGNSA. CDR3 protein: CASSPRWTDTQYF. The CDR3 DNA sequence: TGTGCCAGCAGCCCTCGGTGGACAGATACGCAGTATTTT.

The J gene is TRBJ2-5, the V gene TRBV18; D may be TRBD1 (5 bases). The CDR3 spans 14 residues. The V end was cut by 6 bases, the J end by 2 bases, with 13 bases between. The germline CDR1 and CDR2 sequences are KGHSH and LQKENI. The CDR3 sequence is CASSIATDQETQYF. As DNA, the CDR3 is TGTGCCAGCTCGATTGCGACAGATCAAGAGACCCAGTACTTC.

This sequence joins TRBV6-4 and TRBJ1-2; 7 bases agree with TRBD1. The CDR3 runs 13 residues. Germline V gene data show CDR1 as MRHNA and CDR2 as SNTAGT. V lost 6 bases to trimming and J lost 3 bases; unmatched junction nucleotides: 4. DNA of the CDR3: TGTGCCAGCAGAAGACAGGGCGACTATGGCTACACCTTC. It codes for CASRRQGDYGYTF.